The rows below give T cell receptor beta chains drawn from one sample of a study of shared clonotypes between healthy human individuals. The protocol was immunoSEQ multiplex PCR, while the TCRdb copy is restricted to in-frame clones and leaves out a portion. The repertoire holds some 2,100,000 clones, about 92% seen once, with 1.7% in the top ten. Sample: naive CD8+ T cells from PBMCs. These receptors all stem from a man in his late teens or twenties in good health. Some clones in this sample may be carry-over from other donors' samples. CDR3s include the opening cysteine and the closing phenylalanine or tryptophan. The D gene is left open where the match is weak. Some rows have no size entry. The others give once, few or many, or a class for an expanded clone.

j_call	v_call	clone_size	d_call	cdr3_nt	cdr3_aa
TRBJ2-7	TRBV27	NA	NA	TGTGCCAGCAGTTTATCAGGGTTCAGTGAGCAGTACTTC	CASSLSGFSEQYF
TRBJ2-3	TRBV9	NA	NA	TGTGCCAGCAGCGTAGGTATATTAGCAAAGGCAGATACGCAGTATTTT	CASSVGILAKADTQYF
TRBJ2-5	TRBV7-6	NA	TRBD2	TGTGCCAGCAGCTTAGGTCCGGGGGGAGAGACCCAGTACTTC	CASSLGPGGETQYF
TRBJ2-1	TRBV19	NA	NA	TGTGCCAGTACCTCCCAGGACTCGAGCTCCTACAATGAGCAGTTCTTC	CASTSQDSSSYNEQFF
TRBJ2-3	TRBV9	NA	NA	TGTGCCAGCAGCGCCTGGGGGGCCGGGGATACGCAGTATTTT	CASSAWGAGDTQYF
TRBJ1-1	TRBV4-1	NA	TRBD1	TGCGCCAGCAGCCAAGACAGTCAGGGGGTGAACACTGAAGCTTTCTTT	CASSQDSQGVNTEAFF
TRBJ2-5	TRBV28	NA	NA	TGTGCCAGCAGGCCTCGGAACCAAGAGACCCAGTACTTC	CASRPRNQETQYF
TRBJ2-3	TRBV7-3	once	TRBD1	TGTGCCAGCAGCTCAGGGGGCAGGTTCACAGATACGCAGTATTTT	CASSSGGRFTDTQYF
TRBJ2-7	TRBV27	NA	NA	TGTGCCAGCAGTTCCCTTCGCCAGGGACATATCTACGAGCAGTACTTC	CASSSLRQGHIYEQYF
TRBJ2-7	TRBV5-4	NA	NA	TGTGCCAGCAGCGGTACCGTTAAACCCCTCTACGAGCAGTACTTC	CASSGTVKPLYEQYF
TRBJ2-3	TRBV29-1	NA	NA	TGCAGCGTTGAGGGGCCAGTTAGCACAGATACGCAGTATTTT	CSVEGPVSTDTQYF
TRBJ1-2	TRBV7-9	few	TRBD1	TGTGCCAGCAGCCTTGTACAGGGGGCGGAAGGCTACACCTTC	CASSLVQGAEGYTF
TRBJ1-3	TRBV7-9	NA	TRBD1	TGTGCCAGCAGCCGGAGAGACAGGGGTGGCTCTGGAAACACCATATATTTT	CASSRRDRGGSGNTIYF
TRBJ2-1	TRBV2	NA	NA	TGTGCCAGAAGGGCCCAGGAGGGGTTCTTC	CARRAQEGFF
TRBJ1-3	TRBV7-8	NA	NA	TGTGCCAGCAGCCGTCGAGGGCAGATAAACTCTGGAAACACCATATATTTT	CASSRRGQINSGNTIYF
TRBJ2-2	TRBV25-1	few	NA	TGTGCCAGCGGTACCGGGGAGCTGTTTTTT	CASGTGELFF
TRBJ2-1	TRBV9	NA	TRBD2	TGTGCCAGCAGCGGGCCCGGACTAGGCGGCTACAATGAGCAGTTCTTC	CASSGPGLGGYNEQFF
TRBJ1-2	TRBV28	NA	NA	TGTGCCAGCCTCGTACACAGGGAGACCTCACATGGCTACACCTTC	CASLVHRETSHGYTF
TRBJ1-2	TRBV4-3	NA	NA	TGCGCCAGCAGCCAATCAGGGTTTGACTATGGCTACACCTTC	CASSQSGFDYGYTF
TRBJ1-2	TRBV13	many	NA	TGTGCCAGCATCGCAGGTTGGATGGACTACACCTTC	CASIAGWMDYTF
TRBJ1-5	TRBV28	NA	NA	TGTGCCAGCAGTTCCAGGACTGGGGTGGGACAGCCCCAGCATTTT	CASSSRTGVGQPQHF
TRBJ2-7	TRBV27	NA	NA	TGTGCCAGCAGTTTAAGGCAGGGAGGTTCCTACGAGCAGTACTTC	CASSLRQGGSYEQYF
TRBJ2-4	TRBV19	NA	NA	TGTGCCAGTAGTATCCGTCCGCTACCCGGGAGAGTCTCCAAAAACATTCAGTACTTC	CASSIRPLPGRVSKNIQYF
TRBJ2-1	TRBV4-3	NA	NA	TGCGCCAGCAGCCAAGGCTATCGGGGAGCAGCCAATGAGCAGTTCTTC	CASSQGYRGAANEQFF
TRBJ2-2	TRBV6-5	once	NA	TGTGCCAGCAGTTACTTGGAGGACGGGTCCGGGGAGCTGTTTTTT	CASSYLEDGSGELFF